One and the same sample provided the 12 T cell receptor beta chains below, sequenced in a study of blood T cells in healthy people across ages. Then a second PCR, running roughly 7 to 11 cycles, was carried out with a sample-barcoded 5' primer and a J-beta primer mix. Each CDR3 protein is one row after TCRdb ran MiXCR on the 5' RACE reads. The sample lists almost 1 million distinct CDR3 sequences, roughly half occurring once. Input material: blood. The receptors were gathered from a woman aged 55-70 years in good health.

The J gene is TRBJ2-5, the V gene TRBV5-1, with a tentative D call TRBD1 (6 bases). V dropped 3 bases and J dropped 2 bases, with 14 bases sitting between them. The CDR3 is 15 amino acids. Looked up from germline, CDR1 is SGHRS and CDR2 is YFSETQ. CDR3 loop: CASSSRTAEQETQYF. DNA for the CDR3: TGCGCCAGCAGCTCCCGGACAGCGGAACAAGAGACCCAGTACTTC.

This sequence joins TRBV12-3 or TRBV12-4 and TRBJ1-6, with a possible D match to TRBD1 (5 bases). Trimming took off 6 bases at V and 4 bases at J, with 19 bases between the two ends. The CDR3 is 17 residues long. CDR3 nucleotides: TGTGCCAGCAGGAATAGGGGCAGAAGCGATTATAATTCACCCCTCCACTTT. Its protein is CASRNRGRSDYNSPLHF.

The gene calls are TRBV15 and TRBJ2-7; 7 positions match TRBD1. Trimming took 3 bases from V and 6 from J; bases not matched to a gene: 8. CDR3 length equals 14 residues. Looked up from germline, CDR1 is LNHNV and CDR2 is YYDKDF (reference sequence). The CDR3 sequence: CATSRSDRVGEQYF. The CDR3 DNA sequence: TGTGCCACCAGCAGGTCCGACAGGGTCGGCGAGCAGTACTTC.

The table lists this clonotype with many counts. V is TRBV27 and J is TRBJ2-3; D call uncertain. V lost 7 bases and J lost 0, with 8 bases in between. The CDR3 consists of 13 residues. Germline loops: CDR1 MNHEY, CDR2 SMNVEV (reference sequence). The CDR3 DNA reads as TGTGCCAGCAATAAGGTTAGCACAGATACGCAGTATTTT. It encodes CASNKVSTDTQYF.

The gene calls are TRBV5-1 and TRBJ2-1; 12 nucleotides agree with TRBD1. The V gene end was trimmed by 0 bases and the J gene end by 9 bases; junction bases not matched to a gene: 7. Germline V gene sequence: CDR1 SGHRS, CDR2 YFSETQ. CDR3 size: 16 residues. CDR3 residues: CASSLEGQGAIREQFF. The CDR3 DNA reads TGCGCCAGCAGCTTGGAGGGACAGGGGGCGATTCGTGAGCAGTTCTTC.

The chain recombines TRBV5-1 with TRBJ2-5; no clear D. Trimming pared 4 bases from V and 0 bases from J, leaving 4 bases between. CDR3 size: 12 residues. Germline assignment: CDR1 SGHRS and CDR2 YFSETQ. The CDR3 bases are TGCGCCAGCAGCGCCAACCAAGAGACCCAGTACTTC. This codes for CASSANQETQYF.

This clonotype was counted between two and nine times. V gene TRBV7-9 combines with J gene TRBJ1-5; D is unresolved. The CDR3 consists of 17 residues. V was pared by 1 base and J by 3 bases, with 16 bases between. Germline V gene sequence: CDR1 SEHNR, CDR2 FQNEAQ (reference sequence). In DNA form, the CDR3 reads TGTGCCAGCAGCTTAGTCTTGGGCCGCCAGATCAATCAGCCCCAGCATTTT. It is translated as CASSLVLGRQINQPQHF.

CDR3 loop: CASSLEVSGGTDTQYF. The CDR3 DNA sequence: TGCGCCAGCAGCTTGGAGGTATCGGGCGGCACAGATACGCAGTATTTT. V is TRBV5-1 and J is TRBJ2-3; no clear D. The germline V gene encodes CDR1 SGHRS and CDR2 YFSETQ. The V and J ends lost 0 bases and 1 base respectively, with 12 bases between them. The CDR3 runs 16 residues.

V and J are TRBV5-1 and TRBJ1-1; D unclear. Between the trimmed V and J ends, which lost 5 bases and 7 bases, there was a span of 9 bases. The length of the CDR3 is 11 residues. Germline CDR1 and CDR2: SGHRS and YFSETQ. The chain's CDR3 is CASRGTVEAFF. The CDR3 DNA follows: TGCGCCAGCAGAGGCACAGTTGAAGCTTTCTTT.

This chain connects TRBV5-8 to TRBJ2-7, with D maybe TRBD2 (6 bases). Trimming cost V 0 bases and J 5 bases, with 12 bases left between them. This CDR3 is 14 amino acids long. Germline CDR1 is SGHTS and CDR2 is YDEGEE. CDR3 sequence (DNA): TGTGCCAGCAGCTTGGGGGTCGGGAGCAACGAGCAGTACTTC. Its translation is CASSLGVGSNEQYF.

The gene calls are TRBV7-9 and TRBJ2-1; possible D gene TRBD2, 6 bases. CDR3 length equals 13 residues. V gave up 2 bases and J gave up 6 bases, with 8 bases separating them. Germline CDR1 and CDR2: SEHNR and FQNEAQ (reference sequence). The CDR3 region is CASSLTGVNEQFF. The CDR3 DNA follows: TGTGCCAGCAGCTTAACGGGAGTCAATGAGCAGTTCTTC.

This clonotype was detected a few times. The chain has TRBV29-1 and TRBJ2-1, with TRBD2 matching over 10 bases. V gave up 7 bases and J gave up 4 bases; unmatched junction bases: 19. Germline lookup yields CDR1 SQVTM and CDR2 ANQGSEA. There are 18 residues in the CDR3. CDR3 bases: TGCAGCGCCTGGGAGAGGTCTAGCGGGAGTATTCAATACAATGAGCAGTTCTTC. Translated: CSAWERSSGSIQYNEQFF.